This T cell receptor beta chain was documented in a study of human T cells and chemical hapten exposure. Overall study context: TCR yields differed between samples (mainly from small differences in pooled library volume). Overall study findings and caveats: Relative to controls, expanded TCRs formed significantly more large CDR3 similarity clusters.

CDR1 and CDR2 from the germline V gene are LNHDA and SQIVND (reference sequence). The CDR3 covers 13 residues. With 7 bases removed from V and 4 bases from J, the gap between germline ends came to 11 bases. Time point here: pre-sensitization, week 0. As for treatment: therapeutic diphenylcyclopropenone sensitization with weekly scalp DPC. Total RNA was isolated from unfractionated whole blood. Authors' methods: Per-sample TCR counts ranged from about 23,224 to 750,000, median roughly 98,000. TCRdb recomputed calls from the RACE reads with MiXCR, one row per CDR3 protein. TCRdb's processing, not the authors', yielded these V and J calls. The table has about 30,000 distinct CDR3 sequences, around 10% seen once. This clonotype was observed a handful of times. The antigen is unknown.

The chain carries TRBV19 and TRBJ1-5, with D unresolved. The origin of this receptor is a man aged 45 to 65 with alopecia areata. Some clones in this sample may be carry-over from other donors' samples. The source material was whole blood, sampled in connection with sensitization to the hapten diphenylcyclopropenone (DPC). The chain's CDR3 is CASNREANQPQHF. The CDR3 nucleotides are TGTGCCAGTAATAGGGAGGCTAATCAGCCCCAGCATTTT. Filled out from reference TRBV19 and TRBJ1-5, the complete variable domain reads DGGITQSPKYLFRKEGQNVTLSCEQNLNHDAMYWYRQDPGQGLRLIYYSQIVNDFQKGDIAEGYSVSREKKESFPLTVTSAQKNPTAFYLCASNREANQPQHFGDGTRLSIL.